This TCR beta chain was recovered during a study of technical replicates of blood from a handful of donors. Using immunoSEQ multiplex PCR, the repertoire was profiled, and TCRdb retains in-frame clones only, with some absent. The table includes more than 80,000 clones, more than 90% detected once. The V and J ends lost 2 bases and 6 bases, in that order; junction bases with no gene match: 12. CDR3 length: 17 amino acids. Germline V gene data show CDR1 as MDHEN and CDR2 as SYDVKM. Sample: T cells isolated from PBMCs. The V call is TRBV28, the J call TRBJ2-1, with 8 nucleotides matching TRBD2. The source is a human donor in good health. CDR3 in DNA: TGTGCCAGCAGTTTAGCTTCTTTGAGCGGGAGTGGCAATGAGCAGTTCTTC. Amino acid sequence: CASSLASLSGSGNEQFF. The full variable domain, rest sourced from reference TRBV28 and TRBJ2-1, is DVKVTQSSRYLVKRTGEKVFLECVQDMDHENMFWYRQDPGLGLRLIYFSYDVKMKEKGDIPEGYSVSREKKERFSLILESASTNQTSMYLCASSLASLSGSGNEQFFGPGTRLTVL.